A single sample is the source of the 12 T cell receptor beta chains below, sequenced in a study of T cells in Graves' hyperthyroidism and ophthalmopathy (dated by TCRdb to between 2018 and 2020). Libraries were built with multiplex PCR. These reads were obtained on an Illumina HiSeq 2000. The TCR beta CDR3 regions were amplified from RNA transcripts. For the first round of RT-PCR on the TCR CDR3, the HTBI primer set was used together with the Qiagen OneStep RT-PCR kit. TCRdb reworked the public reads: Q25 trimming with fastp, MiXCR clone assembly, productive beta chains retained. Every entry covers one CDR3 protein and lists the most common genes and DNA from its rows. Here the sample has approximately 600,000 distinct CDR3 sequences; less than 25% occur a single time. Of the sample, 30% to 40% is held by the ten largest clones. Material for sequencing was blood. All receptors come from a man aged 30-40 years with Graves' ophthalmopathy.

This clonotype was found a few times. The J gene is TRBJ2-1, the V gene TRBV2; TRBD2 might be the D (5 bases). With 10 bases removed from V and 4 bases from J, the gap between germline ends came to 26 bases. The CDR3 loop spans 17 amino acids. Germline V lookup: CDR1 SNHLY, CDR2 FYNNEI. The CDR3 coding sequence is TGTGCCACTCAATCCTCCCGGACTGAAAGACTATACAATGAGCAGTTCTTC. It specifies CATQSSRTERLYNEQFF.

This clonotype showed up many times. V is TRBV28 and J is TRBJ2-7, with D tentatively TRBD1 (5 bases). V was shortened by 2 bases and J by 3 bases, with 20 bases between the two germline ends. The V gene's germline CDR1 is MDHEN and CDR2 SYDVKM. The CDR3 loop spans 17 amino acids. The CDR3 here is CASSLDIPNRQLYEQYF. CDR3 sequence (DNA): TGTGCCAGCAGTTTAGATATTCCGAACAGACAGCTCTACGAGCAGTACTTC.

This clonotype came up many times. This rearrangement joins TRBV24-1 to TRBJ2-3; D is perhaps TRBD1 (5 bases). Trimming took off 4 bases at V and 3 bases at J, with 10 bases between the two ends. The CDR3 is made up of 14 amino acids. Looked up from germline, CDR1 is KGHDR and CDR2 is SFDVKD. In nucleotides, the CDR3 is TGTGCCACCAGTGACAGGGCCGGAACAGATACGCAGTATTTT. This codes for CATSDRAGTDTQYF.

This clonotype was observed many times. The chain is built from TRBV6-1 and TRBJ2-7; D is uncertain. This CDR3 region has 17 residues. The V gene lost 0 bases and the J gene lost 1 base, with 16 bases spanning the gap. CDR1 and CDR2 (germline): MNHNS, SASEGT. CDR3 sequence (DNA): TGTGCCAGCAGTGAAGCGCTCGCCAGGTTGAGATCCTACGAGCAGTACTTC. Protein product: CASSEALARLRSYEQYF.

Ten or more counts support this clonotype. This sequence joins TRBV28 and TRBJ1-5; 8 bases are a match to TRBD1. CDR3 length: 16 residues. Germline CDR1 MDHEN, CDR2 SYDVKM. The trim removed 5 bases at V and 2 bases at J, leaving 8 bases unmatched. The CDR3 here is CASSPVKTGGNQPQHF. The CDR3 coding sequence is TGTGCCAGCAGTCCAGTAAAGACAGGGGGCAATCAGCCCCAGCATTTT.

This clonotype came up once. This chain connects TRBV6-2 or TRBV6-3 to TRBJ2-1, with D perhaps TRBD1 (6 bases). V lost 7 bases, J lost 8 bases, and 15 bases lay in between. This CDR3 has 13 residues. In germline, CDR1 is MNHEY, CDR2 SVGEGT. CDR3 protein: CASNQAQGHEQFF. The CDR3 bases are TGTGCCAGCAATCAGGCACAGGGTCATGAGCAGTTCTTC.

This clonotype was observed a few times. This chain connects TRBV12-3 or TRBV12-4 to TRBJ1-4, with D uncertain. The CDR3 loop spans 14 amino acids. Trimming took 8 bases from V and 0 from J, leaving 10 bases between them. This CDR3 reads CASRPGTTNEKLFF. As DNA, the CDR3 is TGTGCCAGCCGCCCCGGGACAACTAATGAAAAACTGTTTTTT.

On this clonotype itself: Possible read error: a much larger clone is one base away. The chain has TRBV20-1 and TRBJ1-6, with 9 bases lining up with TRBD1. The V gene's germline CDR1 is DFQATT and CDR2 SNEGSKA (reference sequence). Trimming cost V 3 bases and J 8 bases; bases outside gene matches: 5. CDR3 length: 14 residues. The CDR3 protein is CSASQQGADSPLHF. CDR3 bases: TGCAGTGCTAGCCAACAGGGGGCTGATTCACCCCTCCACTTT.

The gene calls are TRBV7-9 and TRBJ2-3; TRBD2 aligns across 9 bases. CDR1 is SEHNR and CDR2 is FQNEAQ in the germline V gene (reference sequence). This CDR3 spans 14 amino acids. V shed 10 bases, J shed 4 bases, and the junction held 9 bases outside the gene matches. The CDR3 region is CAISSGLAADTQYF. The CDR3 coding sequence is TGTGCCATATCGTCGGGACTAGCCGCAGATACGCAGTATTTT.

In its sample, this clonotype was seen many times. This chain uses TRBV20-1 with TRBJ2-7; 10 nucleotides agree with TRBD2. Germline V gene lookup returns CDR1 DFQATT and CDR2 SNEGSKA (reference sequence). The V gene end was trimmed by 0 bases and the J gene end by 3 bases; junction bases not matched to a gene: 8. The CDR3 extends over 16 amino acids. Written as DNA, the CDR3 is TGCAGTGCTAGAGACCGCGGGACTAGCGATTTCTACGAGCAGTACTTC. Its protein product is CSARDRGTSDFYEQYF.

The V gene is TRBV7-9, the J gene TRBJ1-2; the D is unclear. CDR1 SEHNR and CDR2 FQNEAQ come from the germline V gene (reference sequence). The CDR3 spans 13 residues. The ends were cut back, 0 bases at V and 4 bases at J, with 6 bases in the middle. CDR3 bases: TGTGCCAGCAGCTTAGCACAGAGCTATGGCTACACCTTC. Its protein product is CASSLAQSYGYTF. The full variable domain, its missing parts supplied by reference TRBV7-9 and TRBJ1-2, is DTGVSQNPRHKITKRGQNVTFRCDPISEHNRLYWYRQTLGQGPEFLTYFQNEAQLEKSRLLSDRFSAERPKGSFSTLEIQRTEQGDSAMYLCASSLAQSYGYTFGSGTRLTVV.

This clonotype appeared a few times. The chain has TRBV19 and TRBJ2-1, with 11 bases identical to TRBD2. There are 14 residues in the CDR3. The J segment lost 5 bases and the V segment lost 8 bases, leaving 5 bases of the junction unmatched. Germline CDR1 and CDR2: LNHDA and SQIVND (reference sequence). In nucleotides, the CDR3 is TGTGCCAGTCGGCTAGCGGGGGGAGACAATGAGCAGTTCTTC. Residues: CASRLAGGDNEQFF.